This passage covers 14 T cell receptor delta chains from one sample sequenced in a study of Vδ1+ human thymocytes. Extracted RNA was reverse transcribed into cDNA. Pooled V-gene forward primers with one constant-region reverse primer generated the CDR3 amplicons by multiplex PCR. TCRdb reanalysed the multiplex PCR reads with CATT. This sample has 20,000 to 25,000 delta-chain clones, with about 8% found just once. These receptors' targets are unknown. Whole-study findings and limits: Thymic TRG and TRD repertoires appeared highly polyclonal.

The specimen sequenced was Vdelta1+ gamma-delta thymocytes from the thymus. Subset: FACS-sorted CD3+ TCRalphabeta- TCRVdelta1+ TCRVdelta2- thymocytes. The receptors were gathered from a child in the first two years of life who had congenital heart surgery.

The V and J genes are TRDV1 and TRDJ1, with TRDD3 matching over 9 bases. The CDR3 loop spans 26 amino acids. Germline-derived CDR1 and CDR2 are TSWWSYY and QGS. The trim removed 1 base at V and 0 bases at J, leaving 33 bases unmatched. CDR3 coding DNA: TGTGCTCTTGGGGAACGGGAACTCGGGGCCTCCTACTCGTACTGGGGGACCCGAGGTTACACCGATAAACTCATCTTT. It codes for CALGERELGASYSYWGTRGYTDKLIF.

This clone was counted a few times. The chain combines TRDV1 with TRDJ1; D unresolved. The V and J ends lost 6 bases and 3 bases respectively, with 17 bases between them. The germline gives CDR1 TSWWSYY, CDR2 QGS. CDR3 length: 15 amino acids. The CDR3 bases are TGTGCTCTTGGTAGCTCCCCCCTGGTTTCCGATAAACTCATCTTT. It codes for CALGSSPLVSDKLIF.

V gene TRDV1 combines with J gene TRDJ1; 12 bases match TRDD3. The J gene is absent in TCRdb and was assigned here via DNA matching to germline. Germline V gene lookup returns CDR1 TSWWSYY and CDR2 QGS. This CDR3 has 21 amino acids. After removal of 0 bases from V and 0 bases from J, the junction contained 14 bases not matched to a gene. The CDR3, as DNA: TGTGCTCTTGGGGAACTTTCTGGGGGATACGCGTATCACGTGTACACCGATAAACTCATCTTT. This codes for CALGELSGGYAYHVYTDKLIF.

The V call is TRDV1, the J call TRDJ1; 8 bases are a match to TRDD3. The germline V gene has CDR1 TSWWSYY and CDR2 QGS. This CDR3 comprises 19 residues. The trim removed 2 bases at V and 1 base at J, leaving 15 bases unmatched. CDR3 sequence reads: CALGELGGTGGLPTDKLIF. The DNA of the CDR3 is TGTGCTCTTGGGGAATTGGGCGGTACTGGGGGCTTACCCACCGATAAACTCATCTTT.

This clone was seen a handful of times. J is TRDJ2 and V is TRDV1; TRDD3 agrees at 7 bases. This CDR3 comprises 18 residues. Germline-derived CDR1 and CDR2 are TSWWSYY and QGS. The J segment lost 4 bases and the V segment lost 2 bases, leaving 13 bases of the junction unmatched. The DNA of the CDR3 is TGTGCTCTTGGGGAAGTGGGTTTGCTGGGGGCCCCGACAGCACAACTCTTCTTT. Translated, it gives CALGEVGLLGAPTAQLFF.

The chain links TRDV1 to TRDJ1; TRDD3 aligns across 11 bases. V shed 2 bases and J 0 bases; nucleotides not matched to a gene: 20. The CDR3 loop spans 22 amino acids. Germline CDR1 TSWWSYY, CDR2 QGS. The DNA of the CDR3 is TGTGCTCTTGGGGAATCCCGTGGTCCGTACTGGGGGATAGGAGGGTACACCGATAAACTCATCTTT. Residues: CALGESRGPYWGIGGYTDKLIF.

This clone was found a few times. The chain recombines TRDV1 with TRDJ1; maybe TRDD3 (6 bases). There are 17 residues in the CDR3. V shed 1 base and J shed 6 bases, with 21 bases lying between them. The germline V gene encodes CDR1 TSWWSYY and CDR2 QGS. The CDR3 DNA reads TGTGCTCTTGGGGAACGTGGCCGGGGGACCCCCTCGCATAAACTCATCTTT. It codes for CALGERGRGTPSHKLIF.

The chain is built from TRDV1 and TRDJ1, with 7 bases fitting TRDD3. The CDR3 covers 17 residues. CDR1 is TSWWSYY, CDR2 QGS, per germline. The ends lost 0 bases at V and 4 bases at J; junction bases unmatched: 11. CDR3 bases: TGTGCTCTTGGGGAACTCCTACTGGGGATAGTTGGCGATAAACTCATCTTT. Protein product: CALGELLLGIVGDKLIF.

This clone was seen a handful of times. The chain couples TRDV3 to TRDJ1, with 11 bases matching TRDD3. V lost 2 bases and J lost 3; bases outside the gene matches: 2. The CDR3 totals 13 residues. Per germline, CDR1 TVYSNPD and CDR2 GDNSRS (reference sequence). CDR3 bases: TGTGCCTTTTTCTGGGGGATACCCGATAAACTCATCTTT. Its translation: CAFFWGIPDKLIF.

This chain joins TRDV1 and TRDJ1; TRDD3 agrees at 13 bases. TCRdb does not report a J gene; here it was assigned by matching the DNA to germline references. From germline, CDR1 is TSWWSYY and CDR2 QGS. V lost 5 bases, J lost 0 bases, and 21 bases stayed unmatched. There are 22 residues in the CDR3. The chain's CDR3 is CALGKGGFLYWGIRWDTDKLIF. The CDR3 DNA follows: TGTGCTCTTGGGAAAGGGGGGTTCCTGTACTGGGGGATACGCTGGGACACCGATAAACTCATCTTT.

The rearrangement links TRDV1 to TRDJ1; no clear D gene. Germline CDR1 reads TSWWSYY; CDR2 reads QGS. V was trimmed by 2 bases and J by 3 bases, leaving 22 bases between them. CDR3 length: 18 amino acids. CDR3 residues: CALGESGSSGEGADKLIF. DNA for the CDR3: TGTGCTCTTGGGGAATCAGGGTCCTCTGGTGAGGGCGCCGATAAACTCATCTTT.

This clone occurred a few times. The chain links TRDV1 to TRDJ1; D might be TRDD2 or TRDD3, each matching 9 bases. Germline-derived CDR1 and CDR2 are TSWWSYY and QGS. The CDR3 sequence is 24 residues long. V lost 1 base, J lost 0 bases, and 36 bases lay in between. The CDR3 loop reads CALGEQLWAFLPLLGETYTDKLIF. DNA for the CDR3: TGTGCTCTTGGGGAACAGCTTTGGGCCTTCCTACCCTTACTGGGGGAAACGTACACCGATAAACTCATCTTT.

This chain joins TRDV1 and TRDJ1, with D perhaps TRDD2 (5 bases). V lost 3 bases, J lost 5 bases, and 28 bases lay in between. This CDR3 is built from 19 residues. Germline CDR1 is TSWWSYY and CDR2 is QGS. The CDR3 coding sequence is TGTGCTCTTGGGGAGGAGGGCTTTCCTGACCCGGGTGACCCGGATAAACTCATCTTT. The encoded protein is CALGEEGFPDPGDPDKLIF.

The V call is TRDV1, the J call TRDJ1; 10 positions match TRDD3. The CDR3 extends over 20 amino acids. Germline values: CDR1 TSWWSYY, CDR2 QGS. After removal of 2 bases from V and 3 bases from J, the junction contained 18 bases not matched to a gene. CDR3 sequence: CALGETLKFLRGGYPDKLIF. CDR3 nucleotides: TGTGCTCTTGGGGAAACCCTAAAATTCCTACGTGGGGGATACCCCGATAAACTCATCTTT.